Given below is one T cell receptor beta chain in context. The Seattle patients joined while their infection was active and were tracked longitudinally afterward. Authors' analysis steps: Estimation of nucleated cell counts was performed using reference gene primer amplification. TCRdb keeps only in-frame clones here, not all; method: immunoSEQ multiplex PCR. V, J and clone size are those of that table, while D and trimming were read from the DNA. The table shows about 150,000 clones, with around four fifths occurring only once. These data originate in a study of blood T cell repertoires in COVID-19. In the study overall: From T cells, B-cell-depleted T cells, or PBMCs came the material, which was cDNA or gDNA.

Unmatched junction bases numbered 8, after V lost 6 bases and J lost 1 base. The V gene's germline CDR1 is MDHEN and CDR2 SYDVKM. This CDR3 has 15 amino acids. The receptor comes from a woman of 80 years or more with COVID-19, enrolled during active disease. The chain links TRBV28 to TRBJ2-7; 8 nucleotides align to TRBD2. The sequencing sample was made of peripheral blood. CDR3 residues: CASSPTSGGSYEQYF. In DNA form, the CDR3 reads TGTGCCAGCAGCCCCACTAGCGGAGGATCCTACGAGCAGTACTTC. The full variable domain, rest sourced from reference TRBV28 and TRBJ2-7, is DVKVTQSSRYLVKRTGEKVFLECVQDMDHENMFWYRQDPGLGLRLIYFSYDVKMKEKGDIPEGYSVSREKKERFSLILESASTNQTSMYLCASSPTSGGSYEQYFGPGTRLTVT.